This T cell receptor (beta chain) was recovered during a study of identical twins. This clonotype was observed many times. Its antigen is not identified. Trimming stripped 7 bases from V and 5 bases from J, with 18 bases between. CDR3 size: 14 residues. Germline CDR1 reads SGHRS; CDR2 reads YFSETQ. Regarding the study as a whole: Beta clonotypes that were abundant in cord blood contained fewer insertions, a pattern absent from memory repertoires. Excess sharing between twins was weaker in beta out-of-frame sequences. The models gave estimates that fell short of the out-of-frame TCR alpha sharing seen in monozygotic twins.

Carrying unique molecular identifiers, the cDNA also gained a universal primer site through template switching. MiXCR, run by TCRdb on the 5' RACE reads, gives a single entry per CDR3 protein. The sample shows some 710,000 distinct CDR3 sequences, over 5% of them seen only once. This TCR was sampled from a man aged 18 to 30 in good health. The material sequenced was naive T cells sorted from blood. The chain combines TRBV5-1 with TRBJ2-5, with unresolved D. For the CDR3, the DNA is TGCGCCAGCGAATTTAGACCGGCTGGGGAGACCCAGTACTTC. It encodes CASEFRPAGETQYF. Based on the CDR3 plus reference TRBV5-1 and TRBJ2-5, the full variable domain is KAGVTQTPRYLIKTRGQQVTLSCSPISGHRSVSWYQQTPGQGLQFLFEYFSETQRNKGNFPGRFSGRQFSNSRSEMNVSTLELGDSALYLCASEFRPAGETQYFGPGTRLLVL.